One sample yielded the 5 T cell receptor beta chains listed below, sequenced in a study of T cell responses to AZD1222 COVID-19 vaccine. Produced via immunoSEQ multiplex PCR; TCRdb's table is partial and in-frame only. The sample includes 110,000 or so clones, around nine tenths of them seen just once. Source: peripheral blood, taken on day 0 of MenACWY control vaccination. These TCRs come from an adult in good health.

J is TRBJ2-3 and V is TRBV9; D unresolved. Trimming removed 4 bases at V and 4 bases at J, with 16 bases between. The CDR3 length is 15 residues. CDR1 and CDR2 from the germline V gene are SGDLS and YYNGEE. The CDR3 DNA is TGTGCCAGCAGCCCAAGGTGGCAGGATGCAGATACGCAGTATTTT. It specifies CASSPRWQDADTQYF.

The chain joins TRBV7-9 to TRBJ1-1; 7 bases fit TRBD1. The CDR3 loop spans 12 amino acids. CDR1 is SEHNR and CDR2 is FQNEAQ in the germline V gene (reference sequence). Unmatched junction bases numbered 3, after V lost 5 bases and J lost 6 bases. The CDR3 bases are TGTGCCAGCAGCCCAACAGGGGCTGAAGCTTTCTTT. Translation: CASSPTGAEAFF.

This clone was recorded only once. The chain has TRBV9 and TRBJ1-1; tentative D call: TRBD1 (6 bases). The CDR3 runs 15 residues. Trimming cost V 4 bases and J 0 bases, with 13 bases left between them. CDR1 SGDLS and CDR2 YYNGEE come from the germline V gene. CDR3 in amino acids: CASSPRQALNTEAFF. For the CDR3, the DNA is TGTGCCAGCAGCCCTCGACAGGCCCTGAACACTGAAGCTTTCTTT.

Points on this clone: Because the CDR3 is missing its conserved closing phenylalanine or tryptophan, this is likely a read error. No DNA is shown, since the ends of the CDR3 on it are uncertain; the CDR3 is the one TCRdb lists. The chain has TRBV14 and TRBJ1-3; the tabulated D call, TRBD1, remains unverified against the DNA. The CDR3 length equals 11 residues, ends included. The germline V gene has CDR1 SGHDN and CDR2 FVKESK. The CDR3 loop reads CASSQPGQGKG.

The chain employs TRBV30 and TRBJ1-4; the D is unclear. V was shortened by 1 base and J by 4 bases, with 13 bases between the two germline ends. Germline lookup yields CDR1 GTSNPN and CDR2 SVGIG (reference sequence). The CDR3 has 15 amino acids. The CDR3 reads CAWSAPGSYNEKLFF. CDR3 bases: TGTGCCTGGAGTGCCCCTGGGAGTTATAATGAAAAACTGTTTTTT.